The 8 T cell receptor beta chains presented below share a single source sample, sequenced in a study of early T cells in non-severe SARS-CoV-2 infection (dated by TCRdb to about 2021). Library preparation used 5' RACE. Data came from a NextSeq 500. TCRdb passed the public sequencing reads through fastp at Q25 and MiXCR, retaining productive beta sequences. For every CDR3 protein sequence, its rows merge into one entry that carries the most common genes and DNA. The sample records 40,000 to 55,000 distinct CDR3 sequences, about 4% of which are singletons. 3% to 3.5% of the sample belongs to the ten largest clones. The source material was whole blood. The receptors were sampled from an adult who was a healthcare worker with PCR-confirmed SARS-CoV-2 infection or an uninfected control (not recorded which).

The chain carries TRBV12-3 or TRBV12-4 and TRBJ1-3, with D possibly being TRBD1 (5 bases). The CDR3 totals 14 residues. V was shortened by 9 bases and J by 2 bases, with 14 bases between the two germline ends. CDR3 region: CASRDGSPGNTIYF. Written as DNA, the CDR3 is TGTGCCAGTCGGGACGGATCCCCTGGAAACACCATATATTTT.

This clonotype has a count of ten or more. CDR3 nucleotide sequence: TGCAGTGCTAGAGTACTTCAGGTCGACGACACTGAAGCTTTCTTT. It encodes CSARVLQVDDTEAFF. The chain uses TRBV20-1 and TRBJ1-1, with D unresolved. The CDR3 extends over 15 amino acids. Germline CDR1 reads DFQATT; CDR2 reads SNEGSKA (reference sequence). The V gene lost 1 base and the J gene lost 3 bases, with 15 bases spanning the gap.

By sample fraction, this clonotype is medium-sized. The chain joins TRBV6-6 to TRBJ1-1, with 9 bases identical to TRBD1. The junction had 11 bases not matched to a gene; V was cut back by 7 bases and J by 5 bases. CDR1 and CDR2 from the germline V gene are MNHNY and SVGAGI (reference sequence). CDR3 length: 15 residues. The CDR3 nucleotides are TGTGCCAGCACCTCCTGGGGGACAGGGCGGACTGAAGCTTTCTTT. This sequence encodes CASTSWGTGRTEAFF.

This chain connects TRBV19 to TRBJ1-5; 7 positions agree with TRBD1. CDR3 size: 14 residues. Germline V lookup: CDR1 LNHDA, CDR2 SQIVND (reference sequence). V trimming: 10 bases; J trimming: 1 base; junction bases outside the gene matches: 7. DNA of the CDR3: TGTGCCACCCAGGGGGGGGTCAGCAATCAGCCCCAGCATTTT. This encodes CATQGGVSNQPQHF.

This clonotype was picked up many times. The genes are TRBV6-1 and TRBJ2-7, with TRBD1 matching over 7 bases. V trimming: 7 bases; J trimming: 1 base; junction bases outside the gene matches: 7. Germline CDR1 reads MNHNS; CDR2 reads SASEGT. The CDR3 has 14 residues. CDR3 sequence reads: CASNVGTVSYEQYF. The CDR3 DNA follows: TGTGCCAGCAACGTCGGGACAGTGTCCTACGAGCAGTACTTC.

This clonotype was recorded many times. The chain recombines TRBV6-1 with TRBJ2-2; D unclear. CDR1 MNHNS and CDR2 SASEGT come from the germline V gene. The V end was cut by 6 bases, the J end by 5 bases, with 10 bases between. This CDR3 is built from 13 residues. The CDR3 spells CASRQLETGELFF. DNA of the CDR3: TGTGCCAGCAGACAGTTGGAGACCGGGGAGCTGTTTTTT.

This clonotype was counted at least ten times. This chain uses TRBV4-1 with TRBJ1-1; no definite D call. This CDR3 comprises 15 residues. Between the trimmed V and J ends, which lost 4 bases and 0 bases, there was a span of 12 bases. Looked up from germline, CDR1 is MGHRA and CDR2 is YSYEKL. CDR3 bases: TGCGCCAGCAGCCCCCTAGGAAGCTTGAACACTGAAGCTTTCTTT. This encodes CASSPLGSLNTEAFF.

This clonotype was found a few times. This may be a read error: a much more frequent sequence differs by one nucleotide. The rearrangement joins TRBV5-1 to TRBJ2-7; the D is unclear. CDR3 length: 13 amino acids. Trimming took 2 bases from V and 2 from J, leaving 8 bases between them. Per the germline V gene, CDR1 is SGHRS and CDR2 is YFSETQ. The CDR3 sequence: CASSFNGAYEQYF. The CDR3 DNA sequence: TGCGCCAGCAGCTTTAATGGCGCCTACGAGCAGTACTTC.